This entry is about one T cell receptor (beta chain). Per the authors' pipeline: Researchers report that nucleated cell counts were estimated from reference gene primer amplification. Measured with immunoSEQ multiplex PCR; TCRdb has only the in-frame clones, and not every one. V, J and clone size reflect that table, while D and trimming were determined from the DNA. The sample carries approximately 200,000 clones, around 88% recorded once. The CDR3 is 15 amino acids. CDR1 and CDR2 (germline): LNHDA, SQIVND (reference sequence). V lost 1 base, J lost 9 bases, and 13 bases lay in between. This sample stems from a study of blood T cell repertoires in COVID-19. In the study overall: Samples came from the United States, Italy and Spain, spanning acute and convalescent COVID-19. T cells, B-cell-depleted T cells, or PBMCs supplied cDNA or gDNA.

This receptor was obtained from a woman aged 25-40 years with acute or convalescent COVID-19. Input material: peripheral blood. The chain links TRBV19 to TRBJ2-6; D not certain. In DNA, the CDR3 is TGTGCCAGTAGTATAGGGGCCGGTTCTTTCAACGTCCTGACTTTC. Amino acids: CASSIGAGSFNVLTF.